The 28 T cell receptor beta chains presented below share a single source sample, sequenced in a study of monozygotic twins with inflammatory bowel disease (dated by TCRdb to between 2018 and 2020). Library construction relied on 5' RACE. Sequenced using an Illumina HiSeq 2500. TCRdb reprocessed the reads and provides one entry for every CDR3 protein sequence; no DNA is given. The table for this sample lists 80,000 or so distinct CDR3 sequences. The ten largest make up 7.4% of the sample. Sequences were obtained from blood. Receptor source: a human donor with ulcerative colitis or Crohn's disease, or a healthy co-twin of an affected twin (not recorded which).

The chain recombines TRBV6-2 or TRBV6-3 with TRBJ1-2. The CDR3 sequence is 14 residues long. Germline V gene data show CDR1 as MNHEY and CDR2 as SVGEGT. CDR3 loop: CASRFDGVNYGYTF.

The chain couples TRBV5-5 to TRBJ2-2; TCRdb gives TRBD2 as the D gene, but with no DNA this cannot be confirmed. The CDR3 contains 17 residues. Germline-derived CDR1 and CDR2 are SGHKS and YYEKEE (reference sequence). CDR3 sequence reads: CASSPGLAGGRTGELFF.

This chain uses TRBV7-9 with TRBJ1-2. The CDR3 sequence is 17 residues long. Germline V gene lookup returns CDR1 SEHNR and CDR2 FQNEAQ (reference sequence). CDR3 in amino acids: CASSSTGRGSPNYGYTF.

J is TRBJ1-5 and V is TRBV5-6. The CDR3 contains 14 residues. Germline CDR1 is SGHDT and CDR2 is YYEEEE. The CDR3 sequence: CASSADMGNQPQHF.

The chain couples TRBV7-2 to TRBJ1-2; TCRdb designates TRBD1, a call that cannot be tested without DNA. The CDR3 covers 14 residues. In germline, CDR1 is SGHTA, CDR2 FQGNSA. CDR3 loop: CASSLQGQVLGYTF.

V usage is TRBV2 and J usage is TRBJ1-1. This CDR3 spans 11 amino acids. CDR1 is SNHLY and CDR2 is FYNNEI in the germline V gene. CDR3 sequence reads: CASSDYTEAFF.

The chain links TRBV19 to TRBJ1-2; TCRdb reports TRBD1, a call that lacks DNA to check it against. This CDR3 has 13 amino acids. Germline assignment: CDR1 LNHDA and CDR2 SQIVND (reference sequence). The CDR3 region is CASSPQGFYGYTF.

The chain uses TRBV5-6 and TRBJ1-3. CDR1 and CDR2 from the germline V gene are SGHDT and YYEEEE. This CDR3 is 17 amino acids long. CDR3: CASSSLTLASSGNTIYF.

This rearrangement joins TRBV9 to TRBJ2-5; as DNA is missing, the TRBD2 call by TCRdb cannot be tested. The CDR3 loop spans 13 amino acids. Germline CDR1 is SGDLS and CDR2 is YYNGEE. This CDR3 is CASGSGPQETQYF. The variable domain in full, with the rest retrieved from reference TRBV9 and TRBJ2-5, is DSGVTQTPKHLITATGQRVTLRCSPRSGDLSVYWYQQSLDQGLQFLIQYYNGEERAKGNILERFSAQQFPDLHSELNLSSLELGDSALYFCASGSGPQETQYFGPGTRLLVL.

The CDR3 sequence: CASSGSELAGGTGELFF. The chain carries TRBV5-1 and TRBJ2-2; TCRdb names TRBD2, which stays unverified in the absence of DNA. CDR1 is SGHRS and CDR2 is YFSETQ in the germline V gene. CDR3 length: 17 amino acids. Together with reference TRBV5-1 and TRBJ2-2, the CDR3 gives the full variable domain: KAGVTQTPRYLIKTRGQQVTLSCSPISGHRSVSWYQQTPGQGLQFLFEYFSETQRNKGNFPGRFSGRQFSNSRSEMNVSTLELGDSALYLCASSGSELAGGTGELFFGEGSRLTVL.

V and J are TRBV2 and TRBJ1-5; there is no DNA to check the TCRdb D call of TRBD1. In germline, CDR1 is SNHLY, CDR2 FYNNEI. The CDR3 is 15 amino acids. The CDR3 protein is CASSPQTGGEQPQHF.

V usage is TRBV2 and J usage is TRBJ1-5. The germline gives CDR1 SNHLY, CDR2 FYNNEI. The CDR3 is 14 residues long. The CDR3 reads CASSEGSVNQPQHF.

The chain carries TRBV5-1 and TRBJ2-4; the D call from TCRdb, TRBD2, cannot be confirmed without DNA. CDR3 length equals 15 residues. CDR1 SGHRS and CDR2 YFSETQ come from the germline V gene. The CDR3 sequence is CASTSGALGENIQYF.

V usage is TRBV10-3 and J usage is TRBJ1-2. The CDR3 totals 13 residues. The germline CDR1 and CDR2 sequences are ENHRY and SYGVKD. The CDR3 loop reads CATLGGGNYGYTF.

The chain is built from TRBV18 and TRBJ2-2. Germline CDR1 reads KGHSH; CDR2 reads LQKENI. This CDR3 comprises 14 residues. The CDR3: CASSPGQNTGELFF.

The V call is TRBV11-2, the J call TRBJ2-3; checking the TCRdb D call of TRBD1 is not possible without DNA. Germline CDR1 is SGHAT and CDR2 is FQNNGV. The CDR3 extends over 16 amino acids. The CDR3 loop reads CASSYTVGGNTDTQYF.

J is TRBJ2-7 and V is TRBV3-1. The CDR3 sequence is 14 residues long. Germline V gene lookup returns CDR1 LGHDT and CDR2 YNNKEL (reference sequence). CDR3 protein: CASSQGNYRRQQYF.

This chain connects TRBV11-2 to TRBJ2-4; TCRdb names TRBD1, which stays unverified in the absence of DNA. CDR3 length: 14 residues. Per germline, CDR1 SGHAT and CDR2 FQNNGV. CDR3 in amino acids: CASRFGGGGDIQYF.

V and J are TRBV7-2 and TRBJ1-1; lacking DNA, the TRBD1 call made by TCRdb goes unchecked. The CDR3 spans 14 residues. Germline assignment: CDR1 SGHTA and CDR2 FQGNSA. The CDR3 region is CASSLGGAWTEAFF.

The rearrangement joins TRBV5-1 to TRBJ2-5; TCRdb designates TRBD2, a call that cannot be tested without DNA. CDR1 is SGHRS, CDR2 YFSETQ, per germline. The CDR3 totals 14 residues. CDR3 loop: CASSLWEGGETQYF.

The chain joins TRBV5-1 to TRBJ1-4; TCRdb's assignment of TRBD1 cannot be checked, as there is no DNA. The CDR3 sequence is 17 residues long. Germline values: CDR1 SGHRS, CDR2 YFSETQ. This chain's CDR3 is CASSPRGTGGSNEKLFF.

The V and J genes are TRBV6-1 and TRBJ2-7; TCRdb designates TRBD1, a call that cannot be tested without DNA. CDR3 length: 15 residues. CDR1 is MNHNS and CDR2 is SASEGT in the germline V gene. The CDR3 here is CASRPAGTGGYEQYF.

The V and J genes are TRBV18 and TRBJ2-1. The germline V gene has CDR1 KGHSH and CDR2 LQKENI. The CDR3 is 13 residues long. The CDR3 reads CASSPSYYNEQFF.

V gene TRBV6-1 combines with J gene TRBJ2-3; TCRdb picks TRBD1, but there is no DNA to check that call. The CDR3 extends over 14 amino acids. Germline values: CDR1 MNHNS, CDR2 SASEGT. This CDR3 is CASTGTGGGDTQYF.

The CDR3 region is CASSQEQRGVYEQYF. This chain connects TRBV14 to TRBJ2-7; without DNA, the TCRdb call of TRBD1 cannot be checked. The CDR3 spans 15 residues. CDR1 and CDR2 from the germline V gene are SGHDN and FVKESK.

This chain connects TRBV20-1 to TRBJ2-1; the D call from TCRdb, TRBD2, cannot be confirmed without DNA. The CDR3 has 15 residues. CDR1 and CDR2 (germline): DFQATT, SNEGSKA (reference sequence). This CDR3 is CSATKDLDSYNEQFF.

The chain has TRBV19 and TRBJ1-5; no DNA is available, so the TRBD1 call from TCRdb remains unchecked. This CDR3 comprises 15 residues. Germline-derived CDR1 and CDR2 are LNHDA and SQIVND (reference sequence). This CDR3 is CASKGGGAGNQPQHF.

The CDR3 sequence is CASSFGGEIADTQYF. The chain joins TRBV11-1 to TRBJ2-3; TCRdb's assignment of TRBD1 cannot be checked, as there is no DNA. This CDR3 is 15 amino acids long. CDR1 is SGHAT and CDR2 is FQDESV in the germline V gene (reference sequence).